The 23 T cell receptor beta chains below were found in one sample sequenced in a study of blood T cell repertoires in COVID-19. The protocol was immunoSEQ multiplex PCR, while the TCRdb copy is restricted to in-frame clones and leaves out a portion. The sample includes roughly 170,000 clones, about 87% seen only once; the top ten take 2.7%. Sequencing input: peripheral blood. The receptors were gathered from a man in his forties or fifties with active or convalescent COVID-19.

The rearrangement links TRBV5-4 to TRBJ1-2; 11 bases are shared with TRBD1. The CDR3 totals 19 residues. The germline V gene has CDR1 SGHNT and CDR2 YYREEE (reference sequence). Germline trimming cut 3 bases from V and 5 bases from J; bases unmatched to any gene: 18. CDR3 in amino acids: CASSSPQVRAGQGVYGYTF. The CDR3 nucleotides are TGTGCCAGCAGCTCCCCCCAAGTAAGAGCGGGACAGGGGGTTTATGGCTACACCTTC.

This clone is a singleton in its sample. V is TRBV9 and J is TRBJ2-2, with 9 nucleotides matching TRBD1. Germline V gene sequence: CDR1 SGDLS, CDR2 YYNGEE. The V segment lost 4 bases and the J segment 3 bases; nucleotides outside the gene matches: 7. This CDR3 is built from 16 residues. Written as DNA, the CDR3 is TGTGCCAGCAGCTTTACCGGGACAGGGTACACCGGGGAGCTGTTTTTT. Translating gives CASSFTGTGYTGELFF. Filled out from reference TRBV9 and TRBJ2-2, the complete variable domain reads DSGVTQTPKHLITATGQRVTLRCSPRSGDLSVYWYQQSLDQGLQFLIQYYNGEERAKGNILERFSAQQFPDLHSELNLSSLELGDSALYFCASSFTGTGYTGELFFGEGSRLTVL.

This rearrangement joins TRBV2 to TRBJ2-5; 9 bases are shared with TRBD2. The V gene end was trimmed by 6 bases and the J gene end by 4 bases; junction bases not matched to a gene: 6. This CDR3 spans 14 amino acids. The germline V gene has CDR1 SNHLY and CDR2 FYNNEI. CDR3 protein: CASRVAGASETQYF. The CDR3 nucleotides are TGTGCCAGCAGGGTAGCGGGGGCATCAGAGACCCAGTACTTC.

This clone showed up just a few times. This sequence joins TRBV5-1 and TRBJ2-7; TRBD1 matches 7 bases. CDR1 and CDR2 (germline): SGHRS, YFSETQ. CDR3 length equals 14 residues. V gave up 4 bases and J gave up 2 bases; unmatched junction bases: 6. The CDR3 protein is CASSQTGQTYEQYF. The CDR3 nucleotides are TGCGCCAGCAGCCAAACGGGACAGACCTACGAGCAGTACTTC.

On this clone itself: The junction and the germline gene differ at one end; a read error may be behind it. J is TRBJ1-3 and V is TRBV6-1; no definite D call. The CDR3 runs to 15 residues. Germline V lookup: CDR1 MNHNS, CDR2 SASEGT. DNA for the CDR3: TGTGCCAGCAGGGAAGGAGTCCGCTCTGGAAACACCATATATTTT. This codes for CASREGVRSGNTIYF.

This chain connects TRBV9 to TRBJ2-5, with a weak D call TRBD1 (5 bases). Trimming removed 4 bases at V and 3 bases at J, with 16 bases between. Germline values: CDR1 SGDLS, CDR2 YYNGEE. This CDR3 is 15 amino acids long. The DNA of the CDR3 is TGTGCCAGCAGCTTAGAAGGCCAGGGAAAAGAGACCCAGTACTTC. Amino acid sequence: CASSLEGQGKETQYF.

V gene TRBV5-1 combines with J gene TRBJ1-3; no clear D gene. The CDR3 consists of 14 residues. The germline V gene encodes CDR1 SGHRS and CDR2 YFSETQ. Trimming cost V 0 bases and J 0 bases, with 4 bases left between them. This CDR3 reads CASSLGASGNTIYF. DNA of the CDR3: TGCGCCAGCAGCTTGGGAGCCTCTGGAAACACCATATATTTT.

The J gene is TRBJ2-3, the V gene TRBV29-1; no firm D call. V lost 4 bases to trimming and J lost 6 bases, with 11 bases between them. The CDR3 has 12 residues. CDR1 and CDR2 from the germline V gene are SQVTM and ANQGSEA. The CDR3 sequence is CSVGSAEDTQYF. The CDR3 nucleotides read TGCAGCGTTGGGAGTGCGGAGGATACGCAGTATTTT.

V gene TRBV6-5 combines with J gene TRBJ2-3; D unresolved. CDR3 length equals 12 residues. The ends were cut back, 6 bases at V and 3 bases at J, with 7 bases in the middle. Germline loops: CDR1 MNHEY, CDR2 SVGAGI. The CDR3 DNA follows: TGTGCCAGCAGCCTTGCGACAGATACGCAGTATTTT. Protein sequence: CASSLATDTQYF.

This sequence joins TRBV11-2 and TRBJ2-2; TRBD2 agrees at 7 bases. Per germline, CDR1 SGHAT and CDR2 FQNNGV. With 3 bases clipped from V and 4 bases from J, the junction kept 8 bases outside the gene matches. The CDR3 consists of 16 residues. The CDR3 bases are TGTGCCAGCAGCTTCCCGGGACTAAGTGGCACCGGGGAGCTGTTTTTT. Translated, it gives CASSFPGLSGTGELFF.

The CDR3 sequence is CASRVQGAPGNTIYF. CDR3 DNA sequence: TGTGCCAGCAGAGTACAGGGGGCGCCTGGAAACACCATATATTTT. The V and J genes are TRBV2 and TRBJ1-3; TRBD1 matches 9 bases. The CDR3 runs 15 residues. V shed 6 bases, J shed 2 bases, and the junction held 5 bases outside the gene matches. In germline, CDR1 is SNHLY, CDR2 FYNNEI.

The chain has TRBV5-1 and TRBJ1-1; 7 nucleotides match TRBD1. Germline V CDR1 and CDR2: SGHRS, YFSETQ. Trimming at V came to 6 bases and at J to 4 bases, leaving 12 bases not matched to a gene. The CDR3 has 15 amino acids. Here the CDR3 DNA reads TGCGCCAGCAAACCACAGGGGCCTCAAGGCACTGAAGCTTTCTTT. Translated: CASKPQGPQGTEAFF.

The chain uses TRBV5-1 and TRBJ2-2; D possibly corresponds to TRBD1 (7 bases). CDR1 and CDR2 (germline): SGHRS, YFSETQ. The CDR3 spans 14 residues. Trimming took 5 bases from V and 5 from J, leaving 13 bases between them. This CDR3 reads CASRTGAGTGELFF. CDR3 nucleotide sequence: TGCGCCAGCAGAACAGGGGCGGGGACCGGGGAGCTGTTTTTT.

This clone was picked up one time. The chain links TRBV7-8 to TRBJ2-5, with 10 bases aligning to TRBD2. CDR3 length equals 15 residues. The ends lost 5 bases at V and 4 bases at J; junction bases unmatched: 7. Per germline, CDR1 SGHVS and CDR2 FQNEAQ. The CDR3 region has the DNA TGTGCCAGCAGCGCCCTAGCGGGGGTTGGAGAGACCCAGTACTTC. The encoded protein is CASSALAGVGETQYF.

This clone was observed a few times. The chain uses TRBV4-2 and TRBJ1-6; D call uncertain. V lost 1 base to trimming and J lost 7 bases, with 20 bases between them. This CDR3 spans 18 amino acids. Germline CDR1 and CDR2: LGHNA and YNFKEQ. The CDR3 coding sequence is TGTGCCAGCAGCCAAGGGGCCGTGGGAGGTCGGGAAAATTCACCCCTCCACTTT. It specifies CASSQGAVGGRENSPLHF.

This chain joins TRBV2 and TRBJ2-2, with D possibly TRBD1 on 5 matching bases. From germline, CDR1 is SNHLY and CDR2 FYNNEI. The CDR3 consists of 15 residues. V was clipped by 1 base and J by 1 base, with 7 bases between them. The CDR3 is CASSEDQGNTGELFF. The CDR3 coding sequence is TGTGCCAGCAGTGAAGACCAGGGGAACACCGGGGAGCTGTTTTTT.

V gene TRBV18 combines with J gene TRBJ1-2, with TRBD1 as a possible D gene (5 bases). This CDR3 contains 16 residues. Germline loops: CDR1 KGHSH, CDR2 LQKENI. V was cut by 4 bases and J by 0 bases, with 15 bases left in between. The CDR3 loop is CASSQSTGEANYGYTF. The CDR3, as DNA: TGTGCCAGCTCACAAAGTACGGGGGAAGCTAACTATGGCTACACCTTC.

This clone appeared a single time. The chain has TRBV12-3 or TRBV12-4 and TRBJ1-1; D uncertain. There are 13 residues in the CDR3. Trimming took off 3 bases at V and 4 bases at J, with 9 bases between the two ends. Here the CDR3 reads CASSFEFPTEAFF. The CDR3 region has the DNA TGTGCCAGCAGTTTTGAGTTCCCCACTGAAGCTTTCTTT.

V usage is TRBV7-2 and J usage is TRBJ2-3; maybe TRBD2 (6 bases). The CDR3 sequence is 12 residues long. V was clipped by 5 bases and J by 4 bases, with 7 bases between them. Germline V CDR1 and CDR2: SGHTA, FQGNSA. This CDR3 reads CASSPGADTQYF. The CDR3, as DNA: TGTGCCAGCAGCCCGGGGGCAGATACGCAGTATTTT.

The chain employs TRBV27 and TRBJ2-1; 7 bases map to TRBD2. The CDR3 sequence is 13 residues long. With 1 base clipped from V and 7 bases from J, the junction kept 1 base outside the gene matches. The germline V gene has CDR1 MNHEY and CDR2 SMNVEV (reference sequence). CDR3 coding DNA: TGTGCCAGCAGTTTATGGGGGGGGAATGAGCAGTTCTTC. It translates to CASSLWGGNEQFF.

V and J are TRBV4-1 and TRBJ1-5; D may be TRBD1 (6 bases). Germline V CDR1 and CDR2: MGHRA, YSYEKL. V shed 0 bases and J shed 1 base, with 10 bases lying between them. The CDR3 runs 16 residues. The CDR3: CASSQDWGRSNQPQHF. In DNA form, the CDR3 reads TGCGCCAGCAGCCAAGATTGGGGGCGAAGCAATCAGCCCCAGCATTTT.

This clone came up once. The gene calls are TRBV2 and TRBJ1-2; TRBD1 aligns across 9 bases. J gave up 9 bases and V 5 bases, and 7 bases lay outside the gene matches. CDR1 SNHLY and CDR2 FYNNEI come from the germline V gene. The CDR3 covers 13 residues. The CDR3 here is CASSPGTGNSYTF. The CDR3 nucleotides are TGTGCCAGCAGTCCCGGGACAGGGAACAGCTACACCTTC. The full variable domain, rest sourced from reference TRBV2 and TRBJ1-2, is EPEVTQTPSHQVTQMGQEVILRCVPISNHLYFYWYRQILGQKVEFLVSFYNNEISEKSEIFDDQFSVERPDGSNFTLKIRSTKLEDSAMYFCASSPGTGNSYTFGSGTRLTVV.

J is TRBJ1-5 and V is TRBV19; D gene unclear. The CDR3 has 14 amino acids. V lost 3 bases and J 0 bases, leaving 6 bases between the germline ends. The germline CDR1 and CDR2 sequences are LNHDA and SQIVND (reference sequence). In DNA form, the CDR3 reads TGTGCCAGTAGTATGGGCGATAGCAATCAGCCCCAGCATTTT. Translating it yields CASSMGDSNQPQHF. The full variable domain, completed using reference TRBV19 and TRBJ1-5, is DGGITQSPKYLFRKEGQNVTLSCEQNLNHDAMYWYRQDPGQGLRLIYYSQIVNDFQKGDIAEGYSVSREKKESFPLTVTSAQKNPTAFYLCASSMGDSNQPQHFGDGTRLSIL.